The subject of this entry is one T cell receptor beta chain. Its specificity is not known. The PCR was carried out with 60 Vbeta primers and 13 Jbeta primers. TCRdb's copy holds only in-frame clones and misses some; the assay was immunoSEQ multiplex PCR. The sample lists roughly 80,000 clones, 84% seen once, with 2.4% in the top ten. At the time of sampling, donors were nominally healthy, though unrecorded immune exposures were likely. The CDR3 is 16 residues long. Germline CDR1 is SGDLS and CDR2 is YYNGEE. V lost 3 bases to trimming and J lost 1 base; unmatched junction nucleotides: 6. This sample was taken from a study of cytomegalovirus exposure and HLA in healthy donors. Study conclusions and caveats: There were a few CMV-associated chains whose specificity for CMV antigens was confirmed in vitro. In a later analysis, a missense DCLRE1C variant was linked to TCR beta V- and J-gene trimming.

The source is a woman between 50 and 59 years old in good health and CMV-seronegative. Input material: PBMCs. The chain uses TRBV9 and TRBJ1-1, with 10 bases matching TRBD1. The CDR3: CASSAGQGFRNTEAFF. The CDR3 bases are TGTGCCAGCAGCGCGGGACAGGGGTTTCGGAACACTGAAGCTTTCTTT. Full variable domain (outside the CDR3, taken from reference TRBV9 and TRBJ1-1): DSGVTQTPKHLITATGQRVTLRCSPRSGDLSVYWYQQSLDQGLQFLIQYYNGEERAKGNILERFSAQQFPDLHSELNLSSLELGDSALYFCASSAGQGFRNTEAFFGQGTRLTVV.